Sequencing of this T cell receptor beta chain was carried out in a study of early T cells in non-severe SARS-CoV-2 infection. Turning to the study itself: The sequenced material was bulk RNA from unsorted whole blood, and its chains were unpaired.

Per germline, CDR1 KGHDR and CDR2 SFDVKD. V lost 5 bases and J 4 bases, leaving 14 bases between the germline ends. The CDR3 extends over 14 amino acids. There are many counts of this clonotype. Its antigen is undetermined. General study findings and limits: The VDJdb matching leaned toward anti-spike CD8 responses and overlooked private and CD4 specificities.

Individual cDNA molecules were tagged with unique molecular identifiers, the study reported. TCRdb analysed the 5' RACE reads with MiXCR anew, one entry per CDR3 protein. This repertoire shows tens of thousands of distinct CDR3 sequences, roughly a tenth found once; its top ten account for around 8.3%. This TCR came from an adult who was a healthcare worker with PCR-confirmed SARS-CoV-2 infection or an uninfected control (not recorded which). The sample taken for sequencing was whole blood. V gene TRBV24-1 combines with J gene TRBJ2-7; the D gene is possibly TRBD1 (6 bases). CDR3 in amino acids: CATSAPDRLYEQYF. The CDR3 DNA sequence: TGTGCCACCAGTGCCCCGGACAGATTATACGAGCAGTACTTC.